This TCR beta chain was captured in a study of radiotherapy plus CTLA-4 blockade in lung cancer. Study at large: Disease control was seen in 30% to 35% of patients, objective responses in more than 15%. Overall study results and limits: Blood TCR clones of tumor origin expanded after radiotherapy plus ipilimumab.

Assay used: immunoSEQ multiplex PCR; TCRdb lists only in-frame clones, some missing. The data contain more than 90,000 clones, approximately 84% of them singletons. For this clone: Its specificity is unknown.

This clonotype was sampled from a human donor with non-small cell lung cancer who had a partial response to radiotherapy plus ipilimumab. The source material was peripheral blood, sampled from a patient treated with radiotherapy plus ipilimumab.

CDR3 DNA: TGTGCCAGCAGCTTAGCCCGGAGCTCTGGGGCCAACGTCCTGACTTTC. This encodes CASSLARSSGANVLTF. The rearrangement uses TRBV7-2 and TRBJ2-6; no firm D call. The CDR3 runs 16 residues. V dropped 0 bases and J dropped 0 bases, with 6 bases sitting between them. Germline V gene data show CDR1 as SGHTA and CDR2 as FQGNSA.